This TCR beta chain was recovered during a study of prognosis after radiotherapy for stage I lung cancer. Starting from genomic DNA, TCR beta CDR3 was amplified through two-round multiplex PCR. Every TRBV and TRBJ gene had its own specific primer in first-round PCR. One entry per CDR3 protein results from TCRdb running MiXCR on the multiplex PCR reads. The sample has tens of thousands of distinct CDR3 sequences, around 42% seen once. A single count supports this clonotype. J lost 4 bases, V lost 7 bases, and 6 bases had no gene match. The V gene's germline CDR1 is MNHNS and CDR2 SASEGT. The CDR3 is 13 amino acids.

The origin of this receptor is a donor at least 50 years old with non-small cell lung cancer. The chain couples TRBV6-1 to TRBJ1-1, with 7 positions matching TRBD1. The specimen comprised PBMCs, sampled before or after stereotactic body radiation therapy (not recorded which). The CDR3 sequence is CASIDRVRTEAFF. The CDR3 DNA sequence: TGTGCCAGCATCGACAGGGTACGCACTGAAGCTTTCTTT.